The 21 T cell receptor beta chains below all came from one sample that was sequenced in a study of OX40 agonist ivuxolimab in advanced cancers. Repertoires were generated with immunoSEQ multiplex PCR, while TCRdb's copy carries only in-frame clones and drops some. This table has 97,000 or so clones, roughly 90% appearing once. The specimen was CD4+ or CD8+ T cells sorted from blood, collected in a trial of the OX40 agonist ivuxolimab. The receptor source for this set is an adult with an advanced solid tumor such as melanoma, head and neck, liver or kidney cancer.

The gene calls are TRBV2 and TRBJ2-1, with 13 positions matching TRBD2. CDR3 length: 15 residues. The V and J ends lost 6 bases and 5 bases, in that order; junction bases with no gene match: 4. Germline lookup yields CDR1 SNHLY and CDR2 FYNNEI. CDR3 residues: CASRELAGGHNEQFF. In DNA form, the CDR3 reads TGTGCCAGCAGAGAACTAGCGGGGGGGCACAATGAGCAGTTCTTC.

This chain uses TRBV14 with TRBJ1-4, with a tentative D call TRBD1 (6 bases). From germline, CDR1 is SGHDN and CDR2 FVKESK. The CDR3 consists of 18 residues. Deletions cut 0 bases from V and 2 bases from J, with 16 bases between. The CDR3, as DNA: TGTGCCAGCAGCCAAGACCTCGGCTTTAGGGGGACTAATGAAAAACTGTTTTTT. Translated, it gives CASSQDLGFRGTNEKLFF.

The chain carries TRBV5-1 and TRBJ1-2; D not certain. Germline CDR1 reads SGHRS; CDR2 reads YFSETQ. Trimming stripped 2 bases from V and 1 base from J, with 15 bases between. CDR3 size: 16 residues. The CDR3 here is CASSFEDPQVNYGYTF. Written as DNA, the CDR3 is TGCGCCAGCAGCTTCGAGGACCCCCAGGTTAACTATGGCTACACCTTC.

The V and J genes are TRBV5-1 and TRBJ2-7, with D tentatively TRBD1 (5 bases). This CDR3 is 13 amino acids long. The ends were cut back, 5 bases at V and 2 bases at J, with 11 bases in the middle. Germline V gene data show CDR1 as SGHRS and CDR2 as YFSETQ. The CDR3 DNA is TGCGCCAGCAGGCCCGACAGTCCCTACGAGCAGTACTTC. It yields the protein CASRPDSPYEQYF.

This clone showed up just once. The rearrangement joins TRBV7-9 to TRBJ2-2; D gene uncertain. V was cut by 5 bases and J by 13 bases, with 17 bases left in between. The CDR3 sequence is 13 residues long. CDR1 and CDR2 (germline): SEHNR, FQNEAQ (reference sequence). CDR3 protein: CASSPVGLLGLFF. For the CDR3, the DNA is TGTGCCAGCAGCCCCGTGGGCCTTCTTGGGCTGTTTTTT.

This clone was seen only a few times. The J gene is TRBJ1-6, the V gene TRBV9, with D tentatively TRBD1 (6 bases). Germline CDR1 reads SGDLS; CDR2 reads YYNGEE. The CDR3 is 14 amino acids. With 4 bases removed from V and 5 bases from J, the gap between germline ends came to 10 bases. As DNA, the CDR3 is TGTGCCAGCAGCCCAAAGGGGGATAATTCACCCCTCCACTTT. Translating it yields CASSPKGDNSPLHF. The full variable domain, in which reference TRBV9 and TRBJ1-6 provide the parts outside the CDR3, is DSGVTQTPKHLITATGQRVTLRCSPRSGDLSVYWYQQSLDQGLQFLIQYYNGEERAKGNILERFSAQQFPDLHSELNLSSLELGDSALYFCASSPKGDNSPLHFGNGTRLTVT.

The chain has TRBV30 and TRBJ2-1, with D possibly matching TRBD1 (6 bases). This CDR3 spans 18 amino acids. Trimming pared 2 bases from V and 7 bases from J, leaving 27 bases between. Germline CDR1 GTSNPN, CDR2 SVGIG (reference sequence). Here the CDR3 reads CAWSSTGPRDTKKNEQFF. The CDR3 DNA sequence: TGTGCCTGGAGTTCCACGGGCCCCCGGGACACTAAAAAGAATGAGCAGTTCTTC.

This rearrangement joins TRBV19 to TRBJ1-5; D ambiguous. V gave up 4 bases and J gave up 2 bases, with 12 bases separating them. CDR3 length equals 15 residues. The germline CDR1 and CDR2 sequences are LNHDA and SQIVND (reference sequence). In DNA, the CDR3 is TGTGCCAGTAGTACGACAAGTAGCGGCAATCAGCCCCAGCATTTT. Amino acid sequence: CASSTTSSGNQPQHF.

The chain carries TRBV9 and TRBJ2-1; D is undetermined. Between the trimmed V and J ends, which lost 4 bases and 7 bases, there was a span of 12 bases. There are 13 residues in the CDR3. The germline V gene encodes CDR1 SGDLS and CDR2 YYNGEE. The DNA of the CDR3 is TGTGCCAGCAGCCCCCGCATGGGGAATGAGCAGTTCTTC. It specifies CASSPRMGNEQFF.

DNA for the CDR3: TGTGCCAGCAGTGCGGGTAGCGGGAGCGGCGATGAGCAGTTCTTC. This gives the protein CASSAGSGSGDEQFF. The chain has TRBV2 and TRBJ2-1, with TRBD2 matching 9 bases. V lost 4 bases and J lost 8; bases outside the gene matches: 9. CDR1 and CDR2 from the germline V gene are SNHLY and FYNNEI. The length of the CDR3 is 15 residues.

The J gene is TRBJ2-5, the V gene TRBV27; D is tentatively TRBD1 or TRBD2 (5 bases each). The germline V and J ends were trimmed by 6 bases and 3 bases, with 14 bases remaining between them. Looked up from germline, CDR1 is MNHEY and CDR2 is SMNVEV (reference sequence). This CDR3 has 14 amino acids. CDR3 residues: CASSPRGTEETQYF. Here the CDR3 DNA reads TGTGCCAGCAGCCCAAGAGGGACGGAAGAGACCCAGTACTTC.

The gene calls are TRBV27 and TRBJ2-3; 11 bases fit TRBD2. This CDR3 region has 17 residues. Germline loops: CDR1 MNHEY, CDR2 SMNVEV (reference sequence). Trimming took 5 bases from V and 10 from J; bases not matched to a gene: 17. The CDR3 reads CASSITMRLAGGGPQYF. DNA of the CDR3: TGTGCCAGCAGTATAACAATGCGGCTAGCGGGGGGAGGGCCGCAGTATTTT.

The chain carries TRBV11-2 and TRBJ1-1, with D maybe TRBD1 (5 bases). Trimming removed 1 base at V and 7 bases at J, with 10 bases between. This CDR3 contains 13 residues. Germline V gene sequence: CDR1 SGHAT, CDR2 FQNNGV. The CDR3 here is CASSLGSGSEAFF. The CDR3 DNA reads TGTGCCAGCAGCTTAGGTTCAGGGAGTGAAGCTTTCTTT.

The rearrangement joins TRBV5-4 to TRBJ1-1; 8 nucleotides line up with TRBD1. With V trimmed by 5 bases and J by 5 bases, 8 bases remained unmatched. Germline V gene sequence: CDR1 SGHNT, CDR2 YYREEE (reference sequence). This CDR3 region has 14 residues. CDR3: CASRMTGEGTEAFF. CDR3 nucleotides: TGTGCCAGCAGAATGACAGGGGAGGGGACTGAAGCTTTCTTT.

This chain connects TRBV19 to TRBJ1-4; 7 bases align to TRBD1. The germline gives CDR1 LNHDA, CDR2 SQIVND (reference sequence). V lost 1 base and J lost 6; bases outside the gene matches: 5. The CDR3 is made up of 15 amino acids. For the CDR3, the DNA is TGTGCCAGTAGTATAGGAGGGACAGAGGATGAAAAACTGTTTTTT. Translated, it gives CASSIGGTEDEKLFF.

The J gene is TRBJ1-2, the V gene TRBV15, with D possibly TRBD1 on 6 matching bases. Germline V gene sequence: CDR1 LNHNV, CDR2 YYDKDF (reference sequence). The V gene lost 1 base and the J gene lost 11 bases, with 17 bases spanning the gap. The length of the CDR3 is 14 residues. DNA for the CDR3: TGTGCCACCAGCAGAGGGGGGGCCGCAGGGAGTTACACCTTC. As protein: CATSRGGAAGSYTF.

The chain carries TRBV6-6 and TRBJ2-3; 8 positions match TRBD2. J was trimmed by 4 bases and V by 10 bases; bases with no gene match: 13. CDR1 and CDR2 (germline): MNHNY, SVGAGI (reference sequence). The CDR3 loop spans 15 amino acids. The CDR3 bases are TGTGCCACCAAGCCAGCGGGGGAATTAGCAGATACGCAGTATTTT. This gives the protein CATKPAGELADTQYF.

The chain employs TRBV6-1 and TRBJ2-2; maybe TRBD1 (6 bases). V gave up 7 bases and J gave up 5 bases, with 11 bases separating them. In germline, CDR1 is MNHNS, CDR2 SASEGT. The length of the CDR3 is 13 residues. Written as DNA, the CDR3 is TGTGCCAGCACGGCAGGGGTGACCGGGGAGCTGTTTTTT. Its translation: CASTAGVTGELFF.

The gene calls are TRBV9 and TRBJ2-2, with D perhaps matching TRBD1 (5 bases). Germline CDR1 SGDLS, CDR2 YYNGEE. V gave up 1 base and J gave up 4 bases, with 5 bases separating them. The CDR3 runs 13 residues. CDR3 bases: TGTGCCAGCAGCGTACAGGGCACCGGGGAGCTGTTTTTT. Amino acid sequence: CASSVQGTGELFF.

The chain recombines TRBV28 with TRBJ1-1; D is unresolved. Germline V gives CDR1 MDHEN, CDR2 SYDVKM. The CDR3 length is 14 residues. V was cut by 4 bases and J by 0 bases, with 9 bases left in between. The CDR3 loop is CASSSKRVNTEAFF. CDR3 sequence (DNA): TGTGCCAGCAGTTCAAAACGGGTGAACACTGAAGCTTTCTTT.

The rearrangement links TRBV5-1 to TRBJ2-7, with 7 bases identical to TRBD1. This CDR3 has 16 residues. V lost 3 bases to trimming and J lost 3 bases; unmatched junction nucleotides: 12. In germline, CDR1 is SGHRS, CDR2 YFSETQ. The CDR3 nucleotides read TGCGCCAGCAGCTCCCGGACAGGCCCAACGATCTACGAGCAGTACTTC. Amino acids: CASSSRTGPTIYEQYF.